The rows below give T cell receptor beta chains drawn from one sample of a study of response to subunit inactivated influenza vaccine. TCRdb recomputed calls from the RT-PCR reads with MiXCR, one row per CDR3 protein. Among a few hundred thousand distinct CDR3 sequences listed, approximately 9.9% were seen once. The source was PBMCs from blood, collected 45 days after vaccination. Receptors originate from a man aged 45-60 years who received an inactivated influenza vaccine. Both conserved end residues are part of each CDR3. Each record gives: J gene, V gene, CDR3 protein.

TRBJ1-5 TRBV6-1 CASSPIRAGNQPQHF
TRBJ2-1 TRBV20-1 CSARRGRANYNEQFF
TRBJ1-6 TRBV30 CAWIGTPYNSPLHF
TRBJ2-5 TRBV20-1 CSAVRLGGRGQETQYF
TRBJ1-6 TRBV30 CAWRNWQGQKDLHF
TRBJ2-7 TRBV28 CASSLHSGSYEQYF
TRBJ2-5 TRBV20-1 CSARPLMGTSLETQYF
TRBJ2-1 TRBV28 CASSRGLAADLEQFF
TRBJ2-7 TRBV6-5 CASSYGLAGSYEQYF
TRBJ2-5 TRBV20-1 CSAPIGLAVRETQYF
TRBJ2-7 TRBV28 CASSFSWQGAWEQYF
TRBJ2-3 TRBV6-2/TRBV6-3 CASTPQRMTDTQYF
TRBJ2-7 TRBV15 CATSRVLNSYEQYF
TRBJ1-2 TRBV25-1 CASSSLGSGTGYTF
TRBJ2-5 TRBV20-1 CSARDILVPQETQYF
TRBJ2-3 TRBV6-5 CASRRTSGVSTDTQYF
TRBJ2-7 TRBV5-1 CASSLKGVTYEQYF
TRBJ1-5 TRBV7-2 CASSLAGRGLHQPQHF
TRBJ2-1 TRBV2 CASVAQRSFNEQFF
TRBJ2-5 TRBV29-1 CSVAQIREETQYF
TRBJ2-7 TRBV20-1 CSASPLKRIESYEQYF
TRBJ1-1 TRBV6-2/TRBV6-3 CASRRTGAENTEAFF
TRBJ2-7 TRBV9 CASSVGDASYEQYF
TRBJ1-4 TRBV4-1 CASSQVLGRGYEKLFF
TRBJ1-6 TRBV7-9 CASSRPGEALHF
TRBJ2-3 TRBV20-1 CSARYGGADTQYF
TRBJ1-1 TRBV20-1 CSARQGNTEAFF
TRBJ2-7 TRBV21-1 CASSKDGTPPLEYEQYF
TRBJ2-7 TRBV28 CASSRQQGGYEQYF
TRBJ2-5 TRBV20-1 CSTEGLVQETQYF
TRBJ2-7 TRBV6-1 CASRDLVRDRAYEQYF
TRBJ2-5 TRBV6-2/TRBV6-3 CASSYRGSFETQYF
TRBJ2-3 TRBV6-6 CASWQGYTDTQYF
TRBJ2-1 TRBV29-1 CSVEGLAAPFSSYNEQFF
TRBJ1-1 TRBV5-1 CASSSYKGGSTEAFF
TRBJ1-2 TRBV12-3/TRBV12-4 CASSPDGGVRGGYTF
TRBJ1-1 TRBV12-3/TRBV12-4 CASSFGGRVDTEAFF
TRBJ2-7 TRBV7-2 CASSLEQGLASRYF
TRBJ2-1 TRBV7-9 CASSQGRFFPAGKQFF
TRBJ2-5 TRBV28 CASSLPQGPGTQYF
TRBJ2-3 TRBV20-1 CSVRGRTTDTQYF
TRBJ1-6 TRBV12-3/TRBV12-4 CASSFWGIGSPLHF
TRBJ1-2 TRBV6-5 CASSYRTGDYGYTF
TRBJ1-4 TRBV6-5 CASSYSTGVGEKLFF
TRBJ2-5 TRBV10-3 CAIQRGSQETQYF
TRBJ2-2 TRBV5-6 CASSLDPRNTGELFF